The clone carrying this T cell receptor (beta chain) was seen repeatedly, ten times or more. Separate cDNA molecules each had unique molecular identifiers attached to them. TCRdb reanalysed the 5' RACE reads using MiXCR and keeps one entry per CDR3 protein. The table has under 35,000 distinct CDR3 sequences, about 7% seen once. The data belong to a study of early T cells in non-severe SARS-CoV-2 infection. This clonotype was sampled from an adult who was a healthcare worker with PCR-confirmed SARS-CoV-2 infection or an uninfected control (not recorded which). Sequencing was performed on whole blood.

Here the CDR3 DNA reads TGTGCCAGCAGCTTAAGGCTGGCCAACACTGAAGCTTTCTTT. Translating it yields CASSLRLANTEAFF. The chain joins TRBV11-2 to TRBJ1-1; D call uncertain. In germline, CDR1 is SGHAT, CDR2 FQNNGV. Trimming cost V 2 bases and J 2 bases, with 9 bases left between them. The CDR3 covers 14 residues.